This T cell receptor beta chain was found in a study of T cell responses to AZD1222 COVID-19 vaccine. Study context: Second doses that came at about 4 or about 12 weeks were put together.

The method was immunoSEQ multiplex PCR; TCRdb's version includes in-frame clones alone and lacks a portion of them. Of 180,000 or so clones listed, around 95% are singletons. V shed 8 bases and J shed 1 base, with 5 bases lying between them. CDR1 is MNHEY and CDR2 is SVGAGI in the germline V gene. The CDR3 runs to 11 residues. Whole-study findings and limits: Spike-specific TCRs gained breadth and depth after people received two AZD1222 doses. Donors were chiefly white British, with a greater number of females, and clonal diversity was perhaps underestimated. CD4 TCRs linked to vaccination spanned spike, dominating at 160-218 and 743-854.

Points on this clone: Its antigen is not known.

The sample in question was peripheral blood, obtained on day 0 of AZD1222 vaccination. This rearrangement joins TRBV6-5 to TRBJ2-5; unclear D gene. The receptor was derived from an adult in good health. Here the CDR3 reads CASGRQETQYF. CDR3 in DNA: TGTGCCAGCGGTCGCCAAGAGACCCAGTACTTC.